This T cell receptor beta chain stems from a study of cytomegalovirus exposure and HLA in healthy donors. Study results and caveats: Information on immune exposure was restricted to one variable (CMV serostatus). Earlier analysis yielded a pattern in which most TCR beta V segments were productive about 90% or about 30% of the time. The study listed under 200 cytomegalovirus-associated TCR beta chains.

The PCR contained 60 Vbeta and 13 Jbeta primers. The repertoire was sequenced with immunoSEQ multiplex PCR; TCRdb's copy has only in-frame clones and lacks some. The data contain roughly 200,000 clones, about four fifths of them singletons. V shed 4 bases and J 7 bases; nucleotides not matched to a gene: 12. The CDR3 is 16 residues long. Germline V gene lookup returns CDR1 WSHSY and CDR2 SAAADI. Concerning this clone: What it recognizes is unknown.

The chain has TRBV10-2 and TRBJ1-4; 7 bases are a match to TRBD1. The sequencing sample was made of PBMCs. The receptor was isolated from a female donor in good health and CMV-seronegative. The CDR3 DNA is TGCGCCAGCAGTGGGGGCATTGACAGGGCGGGTGAAAAACTGTTTTTT. Amino acids: CASSGGIDRAGEKLFF.